Reported below is one T cell receptor beta chain. Ten or more counts support this clonotype. Its antigen has not been determined. Per-base quality was not reported, and no clone a single base away is much larger than it. Counted from cysteine to phenylalanine, this CDR3 has 14 amino acids. The sequence is cut down to CDR3 DNA, 42 bases in frame from base 1. Deletion took 2 bases off V and 0 bases off J, with a span of 7 bases between the germline ends. Taken from the germline V gene, the CDR1 and CDR2 loops are LGHNT and FRNRAP. The record originates from a study of T cells in Graves' hyperthyroidism and ophthalmopathy (dated by TCRdb to between 2018 and 2021). As for the study more broadly: Peripheral blood samples were taken at initial diagnosis, before any treatment was given. In more than 5 Graves' hyperthyroidism patients, the study also compared T-cell repertoires from thyroid tissue with T-cell repertoires from blood. TCR V-J signatures able to tell the groups apart were searched for in a discovery cohort of 90 to 100 patients, of whom around 42 had Graves' ophthalmopathy and more than 55 had stable Graves' hyperthyroidism. Prospective prediction of ophthalmopathy was tested in an independent validation cohort of 18 to 20 hyperthyroidism patients and some 17 patients who later progressed to ophthalmopathy. Once sampling was done, hyperthyroidism patients were given methimazole at a starting dose of 30 mg daily, whereas ophthalmopathy patients were given high-dose intravenous methylprednisolone. The 100 discovery patients were divided at random into training and test sets in a 7:3 ratio. The paper describes TCR Vbeta CDR3 sequencing of around 140 peripheral blood samples, made up of about 41 ophthalmopathy patients, around 78 hyperthyroidism patients and 17 progressor patients.

Study-wide findings and limitations: Sample size was not statistically predetermined, and blinding of investigators to group allocation was not performed. Ophthalmopathy was separated from stable hyperthyroidism by a 13 V-J signature model, with approximately 90% sensitivity and 81% to 83% specificity obtained in cross-validation and 80%/75% obtained in testing. During validation, the model predicted progression to ophthalmopathy a median of approximately 6 months ahead of onset, with around 71% sensitivity and around 73% specificity. Most expanded thyroid clonotypes (frequency above 0.001) were also found in blood, which suggests that blood repertoires may mirror thyroid immune responses.

The TCR beta CDR3 regions were amplified from RNA transcripts. The first round of RT-PCR for the TCR CDR3 was performed with the HTBI primer set and the Qiagen OneStep RT-PCR kit. Libraries were constructed in a second round of multiplex PCR, after which size selection and purification were performed. Paired-end sequencing of the libraries was performed with 100 bp reads on an Illumina HiSeq2000. The original methods were these. SOAPnuke was used to process the raw data, with reads discarded if the reads contained adapters or uncalled bases, had a mean Phred below 15, or lacked an exact constant-primer or identifier match. COPE v1.2.5 was used to merge the high-quality paired reads, and each unique nucleotide sequence was defined as a clonotype. MiTCR v1.1 was used to align the clonotypes against IMGT TRBV, TRBD and TRBJ reference segments. Analysis was restricted to V-J combinations with a frequency above 0.0001, which covered just over 98% of repertoires. A TCS score was defined as the ratio of F50 (clonal expansion) to E x V (chaos), with BLOSUM62-based TCRdist applied between CDR3 peptides within each V-J. Welch's t-statistics and random forest reduced fewer than 600 V-J features to about 12, which were used in a naive Bayes classifier (R e1071). The raw public reads went through TCRdb reprocessing: fastp at Q25, MiXCR clone calling, in-frame beta chains kept. Under each unique CDR3 protein, matching rows form one entry showing the most common genes and DNA. V and J calls and clone size were set by TCRdb, not the authors. The sample includes hundreds of thousands of distinct CDR3 sequences, with roughly an eighth observed a single time. 34% of the sample is in the top ten clones.

Ophthalmopathy patients had moderately to severely active disease, Clinical Activity Score of at least 3, NOSPECS grade of at least 4, and duration under 3 months. Patients with uncontrolled infections, other autoimmune diseases, pregnancy or lactation were excluded. Diagnoses were established on the basis of clinical symptoms, serum thyroxine and TRAb, thyroid ultrasound, and orbital computed tomography. Ficoll-Paque density gradient centrifugation was used to isolate PBMCs from 8 to 10 ml of fresh peripheral blood. Total RNA was extracted with Trizol reagent, and quality was checked on an Agilent 2100 Bioanalyzer.

The chain employs TRBV12-5 and TRBJ1-1; the D gene remains uncertain. Sequenced: blood. The origin of this receptor is a woman in her thirties or forties with Graves' ophthalmopathy. The bases are TGTGCTAGTGGTTTGCCGTTACTGAACACTGAAGCTTTCTTT. It is translated as CASGLPLLNTEAFF.